Below, one T cell receptor beta chain is given with its context. The antigen remains undetermined. Clones were sequenced by immunoSEQ multiplex PCR, and TCRdb holds only the in-frame ones, with some missing. The table has over 150,000 clones, roughly 90% seen once; the top ten hold 4.3%. This entry comes from a study of T cell responses to AZD1222 COVID-19 vaccine. Whole-study findings and limits: Spike-specific TCR breadth and depth rose after two AZD1222 doses. Nearly half of spike-specific TCRs reportedly target variant regions that are unmutated in the B.1.351 and B.1.1.7 variants. Spike as a whole was targeted by vaccine-associated CD4 TCRs, dominant at 160-218 and 743-854. It should be noted that donors were predominantly white British and more often female, and clonal diversity was possibly underestimated.

Per the germline V gene, CDR1 is MNHEY and CDR2 is SVGAGI. This CDR3 region has 15 residues. V shed 7 bases, J shed 12 bases, and the junction held 15 bases outside the gene matches. The chain couples TRBV6-5 to TRBJ1-1; 12 bases map to TRBD1. Sequencing used peripheral blood, obtained 28 days after the second AZD1222 dose. This receptor was identified in an adult who received the AZD1222 COVID-19 vaccine. CDR3 nucleotide sequence: TGTGCCAGCACCCCACCGGGACAGGGGGCTGGTAGGACTTTCTTT. Residues: CASTPPGQGAGRTFF.